One sample yielded the 25 T cell receptor beta chains listed below, sequenced in a study of identical twins (dated by TCRdb to the mid-2010s). The method behind the library was 5' RACE. Sequenced using an Illumina HiSeq 2000. TCRdb passed the public sequencing reads through fastp at Q25 and MiXCR, retaining productive beta sequences. All rows with the same CDR3 protein become a single entry with the most common DNA and genes. In all, the sample holds under 450,000 distinct CDR3 sequences, and around a sixth of those were seen once. Of the sample, roughly 12% is held by the ten largest clones. The specimen was naive T cells sorted from blood. The meaning of the sample's cell subset or site label: cells isolated with a human naive T-cell isolation kit. All receptors come from a man in his fifties in good health.

V gene TRBV20-1 combines with J gene TRBJ2-1, with D unresolved. Trimming removed 3 bases from V and 10 bases from J, with 13 bases in between. There are 12 residues in the CDR3. Germline assignment: CDR1 DFQATT and CDR2 SNEGSKA (reference sequence). CDR3 residues: CSARLAGWEQFF. The CDR3 DNA sequence: TGCAGTGCTAGGCTGGCTGGGTGGGAGCAGTTCTTC.

This clonotype was counted between two and nine times. J is TRBJ1-1 and V is TRBV25-1; D remains unclear. The CDR3 spans 15 residues. Germline V gives CDR1 MGHDK, CDR2 SYGVNS. The V end lost 2 bases, the J end lost 0 bases, and 10 bases lay between the germline ends. The chain's CDR3 is CASSEPDGMNTEAFF. The CDR3 nucleotides read TGTGCCAGCAGTGAACCCGACGGAATGAACACTGAAGCTTTCTTT. The variable domain in full, completed from reference TRBV25-1 and TRBJ1-1, reads EADIYQTPRYLVIGTGKKITLECSQTMGHDKMYWYQQDPGMELHLIHYSYGVNSTEKGDLSSESTVSRIRTEHFPLTLESARPSHTSQYLCASSEPDGMNTEAFFGQGTRLTVV.

This chain joins TRBV11-2 and TRBJ2-3; 9 bases match TRBD1. The length of the CDR3 is 16 residues. J lost 2 bases, V lost 5 bases, and 8 bases had no gene match. Germline V gives CDR1 SGHAT, CDR2 FQNNGV. The CDR3 coding sequence is TGTGCCAGCAGCACTAGGGACAGGGATATCACAGATACGCAGTATTTT. This encodes CASSTRDRDITDTQYF.

This clonotype was seen ten or more times. This chain joins TRBV5-1 and TRBJ2-1; the match to TRBD2 covers 11 bases. The germline V gene has CDR1 SGHRS and CDR2 YFSETQ. The CDR3 is made up of 15 amino acids. V lost 5 bases and J lost 1; bases outside the gene matches: 2. CDR3 nucleotides: TGCGCCAGCAGGACTAGCGGGACTTCCTACAATGAGCAGTTCTTC. Residues: CASRTSGTSYNEQFF.

This clonotype was counted only a few times. The chain is built from TRBV12-3 or TRBV12-4 and TRBJ1-2; weak D call: TRBD1 (5 bases). The CDR3 extends over 13 amino acids. Trimming removed 5 bases from V and 8 bases from J, with 15 bases in between. The CDR3 DNA reads TGTGCCAGCAGTGAAACGGGACGTTCGGGCTACACCTTC. It translates to CASSETGRSGYTF.

This sequence joins TRBV10-2 and TRBJ1-5; TRBD1 might be the D (6 bases). CDR3 length: 14 amino acids. Germline V CDR1 and CDR2: WSHSY, SAAADI. V shed 5 bases and J shed 6 bases, with 14 bases lying between them. The DNA for the CDR3 is TGCGCCAGCAGTACAACAGGGTCGGGTCAGCCCCAGCATTTT. Amino acids: CASSTTGSGQPQHF.

This clonotype was counted between two and nine times. The chain uses TRBV7-9 and TRBJ1-2, with D possibly being TRBD1 (5 bases). The CDR3 runs 15 residues. CDR1 is SEHNR and CDR2 is FQNEAQ in the germline V gene (reference sequence). V lost 1 base, J lost 4 bases, and 13 bases lay in between. CDR3 in DNA: TGTGCCAGCAGCTTAGGGGGACTGGATTCCTATGGCTACACCTTC. This gives the protein CASSLGGLDSYGYTF.

This clonotype has just a few counts. The chain links TRBV27 to TRBJ2-1; D may match TRBD1 or TRBD2 (5 bases each). The V gene's germline CDR1 is MNHEY and CDR2 SMNVEV (reference sequence). V lost 5 bases to trimming and J lost 1 base, with 12 bases between them. CDR3 length: 15 residues. CDR3 sequence (DNA): TGTGCCAGCAGTGCCGGGACCCTATCCTACAATGAGCAGTTCTTC. Encoded protein: CASSAGTLSYNEQFF.

In its sample, this clonotype was seen a few times. J is TRBJ2-5 and V is TRBV10-3; D might be TRBD1 (6 bases). Germline V gene data show CDR1 as ENHRY and CDR2 as SYGVKD. The CDR3 is made up of 15 amino acids. Trimming took 0 bases from V and 1 from J, leaving 9 bases between them. CDR3 nucleotides: TGTGCCATCAGTGAGTCGGGGACACTCCAAGAGACCCAGTACTTC. It is translated as CAISESGTLQETQYF.

The gene calls are TRBV7-8 and TRBJ2-7; 7 positions match TRBD1. V was clipped by 1 base and J by 2 bases; unmatched bases: 5. This CDR3 is 15 amino acids long. Germline V CDR1 and CDR2: SGHVS, FQNEAQ. The CDR3 DNA follows: TGTGCCAGCAGCTTAGACGAGACAGGGACCTACGAGCAGTACTTC. It translates to CASSLDETGTYEQYF.

The rearrangement joins TRBV5-1 to TRBJ2-1, with D possibly TRBD1 on 5 matching bases. Germline assignment: CDR1 SGHRS and CDR2 YFSETQ. V dropped 4 bases and J dropped 3 bases, with 11 bases sitting between them. The CDR3 has 14 residues. This chain's CDR3 is CASSEDTNYNEQFF. Here the CDR3 DNA reads TGCGCCAGCAGCGAGGACACAAACTACAATGAGCAGTTCTTC.

The rearrangement uses TRBV12-3 or TRBV12-4 and TRBJ2-3; D may be TRBD2 (5 bases). The CDR3 extends over 14 amino acids. V lost 5 bases and J lost 2, with 11 bases in between. In nucleotides, the CDR3 is TGTGCCAGCAGTCTTAGAGGGAACACAGATACGCAGTATTTT. Amino acid sequence: CASSLRGNTDTQYF.

This clonotype was detected only a few times. CDR3 nucleotides: TGTGCCAGCAGCTATGGACTAGCGGGAGCGGGCACAGATACGCAGTATTTT. It codes for CASSYGLAGAGTDTQYF. This chain joins TRBV5-4 and TRBJ2-3; 13 nucleotides align to TRBD2. Germline CDR1 reads SGHNT; CDR2 reads YYREEE (reference sequence). Losses at the gene ends were 3 bases for V and 1 base for J; bases not matched to a gene: 5. The CDR3 totals 17 residues.

The genes are TRBV6-2 or TRBV6-3 and TRBJ2-5; D might be TRBD1 (5 bases). Germline V gene data show CDR1 as MNHEY and CDR2 as SVGEGT. V was cut by 7 bases and J by 1 base, with 7 bases left in between. CDR3 length equals 12 residues. CDR3 sequence: CASTGFQETQYF. The CDR3 nucleotides are TGTGCCAGCACAGGGTTCCAAGAGACCCAGTACTTC.

V and J are TRBV6-5 and TRBJ2-3, with unresolved D. From germline, CDR1 is MNHEY and CDR2 SVGAGI. Trimming pared 2 bases from V and 8 bases from J, leaving 8 bases between. This CDR3 spans 12 amino acids. The DNA of the CDR3 is TGTGCCAGCAGTTACAGGGCCGGTACGCAGTATTTT. The encoded protein is CASSYRAGTQYF.

This clonotype was detected many times. The chain uses TRBV5-1 and TRBJ2-7, with D tentatively TRBD1 (5 bases). Germline-derived CDR1 and CDR2 are SGHRS and YFSETQ. The length of the CDR3 is 14 residues. V lost 6 bases and J 1 base, leaving 14 bases between the germline ends. The CDR3 DNA is TGCGCCAGCAAGCCCAGACAGTTATCCTACGAGCAGTACTTC. Protein: CASKPRQLSYEQYF.

The sample holds a few counts of this clonotype. The chain is built from TRBV12-3 or TRBV12-4 and TRBJ2-1; 7 bases are a match to TRBD2. Trimming cost V 2 bases and J 3 bases; bases outside gene matches: 16. CDR3 length: 19 amino acids. CDR3 sequence reads: CASSLKRGLADFFYNEQFF. CDR3 DNA sequence: TGTGCCAGCAGTTTAAAAAGAGGTCTAGCGGACTTTTTCTACAATGAGCAGTTCTTC.

V and J are TRBV20-1 and TRBJ2-7; D unresolved. Between the trimmed V and J ends, which lost 1 base and 2 bases, there was a span of 9 bases. This CDR3 has 13 amino acids. Germline assignment: CDR1 DFQATT and CDR2 SNEGSKA (reference sequence). The CDR3 region is CSARVGEAYEQYF. Here the CDR3 DNA reads TGCAGTGCTAGAGTAGGAGAAGCCTACGAGCAGTACTTC.

This clonotype showed up many times. The chain employs TRBV18 and TRBJ2-1, with TRBD2 matching 9 bases. The CDR3 covers 15 residues. V gave up 4 bases and J gave up 3 bases; unmatched junction bases: 4. Germline V CDR1 and CDR2: KGHSH, LQKENI. The CDR3 is CASSLGLAFYNEQFF. CDR3 coding DNA: TGTGCCAGCTCACTGGGACTAGCTTTCTACAATGAGCAGTTCTTC.

This clonotype was recorded at least ten times. In nucleotides, the CDR3 is TGCGCCAGCAGCCCGGCGGGTTTCAGGACTCAAGAGACCCAGTACTTC. Translation: CASSPAGFRTQETQYF. The chain joins TRBV5-1 to TRBJ2-5, with D perhaps matching TRBD2 (5 bases). V lost 4 bases, J lost 2 bases, and 18 bases lay in between. Germline lookup yields CDR1 SGHRS and CDR2 YFSETQ. The CDR3 has 16 amino acids.

At least ten counts were recorded for this clonotype. The chain links TRBV7-9 to TRBJ2-7; no clear D gene. CDR3 length: 14 residues. V lost 1 base, J lost 0 bases, and 7 bases lay in between. CDR1 and CDR2 from the germline V gene are SEHNR and FQNEAQ (reference sequence). The CDR3 DNA sequence: TGTGCCAGCAGCTTAGTGGCCATCTCCTACGAGCAGTACTTC. Protein product: CASSLVAISYEQYF. Using reference TRBV7-9 and TRBJ2-7 for the parts outside the CDR3, the full variable domain is DTGVSQNPRHKITKRGQNVTFRCDPISEHNRLYWYRQTLGQGPEFLTYFQNEAQLEKSRLLSDRFSAERPKGSFSTLEIQRTEQGDSAMYLCASSLVAISYEQYFGPGTRLTVT.

The V call is TRBV6-5, the J call TRBJ2-2; tentatively, D is TRBD1 (6 bases). Germline V gene data show CDR1 as MNHEY and CDR2 as SVGAGI. Trimming shortened V by 0 bases and J by 1 base, and 9 bases separated the two germline ends. The CDR3 covers 16 residues. CDR3 loop: CASSYSGTLNTGELFF. CDR3 coding DNA: TGTGCCAGCAGTTACTCCGGGACACTGAACACCGGGGAGCTGTTTTTT.

V and J are TRBV4-1 and TRBJ2-3; 14 nucleotides match TRBD2. The V and J ends lost 8 bases and 4 bases, in that order; junction bases with no gene match: 8. Germline CDR1 reads MGHRA; CDR2 reads YSYEKL. The CDR3 runs to 16 residues. The CDR3 here is CASRERLAGGPDTQYF. The CDR3, as DNA: TGCGCCAGCCGAGAACGACTAGCGGGGGGGCCAGATACGCAGTATTTT.

The genes are TRBV4-3 and TRBJ2-2; 9 positions match TRBD2. The junction had 6 bases not matched to a gene; V was cut back by 4 bases and J by 6 bases. The CDR3 loop spans 15 amino acids. Germline V gives CDR1 LGHNA, CDR2 YSLEER. The DNA of the CDR3 is TGCGCCAGCAGCCGGAGGGTAGCGGGAGCCGGGGAGCTGTTTTTT. Amino acid sequence: CASSRRVAGAGELFF.

The chain combines TRBV7-2 with TRBJ2-5; D is possibly TRBD2 (6 bases). The V end was cut by 1 base, the J end by 1 base, with 16 bases between. This CDR3 has 17 residues. Per germline, CDR1 SGHTA and CDR2 FQGNSA. This CDR3 reads CASSLGLTSFSQETQYF. DNA for the CDR3: TGTGCCAGCAGCTTAGGTTTGACTAGTTTTTCCCAAGAGACCCAGTACTTC.